This paragraph reports one T cell receptor beta chain. What it binds is unknown. This PCR relied on a set of 60 Vbeta primers and 13 Jbeta primers. The table came from immunoSEQ multiplex PCR; TCRdb's copy has only in-frame clones and leaves some out. The profile covers about 150,000 clones, with roughly four fifths appearing a single time and 4.5% to 5.5% taken by the ten largest. This entry belongs to a study of cytomegalovirus exposure and HLA in healthy donors. Study outcomes and limitations: When analyzed later, a missense DCLRE1C variant was found to be linked to TCR beta V- and J-gene trimming. The likely origin of a cluster of highly shared sequence variants was a sequencing artifact. As was reported, the HLA-A and HLA-B alleles of most subjects were accurately predicted from TCR beta sequences. In a later analysis, the majority of CMV-associated beta chains seemingly showed HLA restriction.

CDR3 length equals 15 residues. Per the germline V gene, CDR1 is MGHDK and CDR2 is SYGVNS. J lost 6 bases, V lost 6 bases, and 11 bases had no gene match. The rearrangement joins TRBV25-1 to TRBJ1-2; 9 positions match TRBD1. The sequencing sample was made of PBMCs. The TCR originated in a man in his late teens or twenties in good health and CMV-seronegative. CDR3 sequence: CASRPGTGNRNGYTF. The DNA of the CDR3 is TGTGCCAGCAGACCTGGGACAGGGAACAGGAATGGCTACACCTTC.